The 28 T cell receptor beta chains reported below all come from one sample, sequenced in a study of blood T cell repertoires in COVID-19. This table comes from immunoSEQ multiplex PCR, and its TCRdb copy is limited to in-frame clones, with some not included. Of 70,000 to 100,000 clones in the sample, roughly 72% were seen once. Sequencing was performed on peripheral blood. The origin of the receptors is an older woman in a cohort sampled during active or convalescent COVID-19.

V gene TRBV6-6 combines with J gene TRBJ1-3; D unresolved. The CDR3 is made up of 15 amino acids. Germline-derived CDR1 and CDR2 are MNHNY and SVGAGI (reference sequence). V shed 5 bases and J shed 0 bases, with 11 bases lying between them. The CDR3, as DNA: TGTGCCAGCAGTGCCCCGCAGGTCTCTGGAAACACCATATATTTT. It translates to CASSAPQVSGNTIYF.

This clone was observed once. The rearrangement links TRBV7-2 to TRBJ2-7; D is undetermined. The CDR3 runs to 12 residues. V gave up 3 bases and J gave up 8 bases, with 11 bases separating them. Germline V lookup: CDR1 SGHTA, CDR2 FQGNSA. CDR3 residues: CASSFYSSQQYF. CDR3 nucleotides: TGTGCCAGCAGCTTTTACTCCTCCCAGCAGTACTTC.

The chain carries TRBV5-1 and TRBJ1-2; D is possibly TRBD1 (6 bases). The V gene's germline CDR1 is SGHRS and CDR2 YFSETQ. Trimming cost V 4 bases and J 0 bases, with 10 bases left between them. The length of the CDR3 is 14 residues. CDR3: CASSQNRANYGYTF. DNA for the CDR3: TGCGCCAGCAGCCAAAACAGGGCTAACTATGGCTACACCTTC. Full variable domain (remainder filled in from reference TRBV5-1 and TRBJ1-2): KAGVTQTPRYLIKTRGQQVTLSCSPISGHRSVSWYQQTPGQGLQFLFEYFSETQRNKGNFPGRFSGRQFSNSRSEMNVSTLELGDSALYLCASSQNRANYGYTFGSGTRLTVV.

This clone has just a few counts. The rearrangement joins TRBV6-1 to TRBJ1-1, with D perhaps TRBD1 (6 bases). Deletions cut 2 bases from V and 4 bases from J, with 8 bases between. In germline, CDR1 is MNHNS, CDR2 SASEGT. The CDR3 totals 13 residues. In nucleotides, the CDR3 is TGTGCCAGCAGTGAATACAGGGTCACTGAAGCTTTCTTT. Translation gives CASSEYRVTEAFF.

The chain uses TRBV27 and TRBJ1-6, with D possibly TRBD1 on 5 matching bases. V was pared by 5 bases and J by 7 bases, with 15 bases between. The CDR3 runs 15 residues. Germline CDR1 is MNHEY and CDR2 is SMNVEV (reference sequence). The CDR3 sequence: CASSNLWGTNSPLHF. In nucleotides, the CDR3 is TGTGCCAGCAGTAACCTGTGGGGCACAAATTCACCCCTCCACTTT.

The chain uses TRBV18 and TRBJ1-2; D gene uncertain. In germline, CDR1 is KGHSH, CDR2 LQKENI. The length of the CDR3 is 15 residues. The ends were cut back, 0 bases at V and 2 bases at J, with 10 bases in the middle. CDR3 sequence (DNA): TGTGCCAGCTCACCACCGGCGGAAAGGAACTATGGCTACACCTTC. Its protein is CASSPPAERNYGYTF.

A single count supports this clone. The chain recombines TRBV12-5 with TRBJ2-3, with D possibly TRBD1 on 5 matching bases. The CDR3 is 13 residues long. Trimming took 6 bases from V and 4 from J, leaving 11 bases between them. The germline CDR1 and CDR2 sequences are LGHNT and FRNRAP. This CDR3 is CASGQTASDTQYF. The CDR3, as DNA: TGTGCTAGTGGGCAGACAGCTTCAGATACGCAGTATTTT. Drawing the rest from reference TRBV12-5 and TRBJ2-3, the complete variable domain is DARVTQTPRHKVTEMGQEVTMRCQPILGHNTVFWYRQTMMQGLELLAYFRNRAPLDDSGMPKDRFSAEMPDATLATLKIQPSEPRDSAVYFCASGQTASDTQYFGPGTRLTVL.

The chain has TRBV11-3 and TRBJ2-1; maybe TRBD1 (5 bases). The length of the CDR3 is 15 residues. Germline CDR1 and CDR2: SGHNT and YENEEA. Trimming left V 2 bases short and J 4 bases short, with 12 bases between. The CDR3 region is CASSLRSGIYNEQFF. The CDR3 nucleotides read TGTGCCAGCAGCTTAAGGTCAGGGATTTACAATGAGCAGTTCTTC.

The rearrangement uses TRBV7-3 and TRBJ1-6; 8 bases match TRBD1. Per the germline V gene, CDR1 is SGHTA and CDR2 is FQGTGA. CDR3 length: 15 residues. The trim removed 2 bases at V and 5 bases at J, leaving 2 bases unmatched. DNA for the CDR3: TGTGCCAGCAGCTTACAGGGGGCAAATAATTCACCCCTCCACTTT. Its translation is CASSLQGANNSPLHF.

The chain is built from TRBV7-2 and TRBJ2-7; 7 nucleotides line up with TRBD1. Trimming took 1 base from V and 2 from J; bases not matched to a gene: 2. CDR3 size: 14 residues. Germline CDR1 and CDR2: SGHTA and FQGNSA. CDR3 amino acids: CASSLGQGAYEQYF. For the CDR3, the DNA is TGTGCCAGCAGCTTAGGACAGGGCGCCTACGAGCAGTACTTC.

This clone is judged medium-sized. The chain has TRBV5-1 and TRBJ2-1; no definite D call. CDR3 length equals 13 residues. Germline V CDR1 and CDR2: SGHRS, YFSETQ. Trimming removed 1 base at V and 8 bases at J, with 10 bases between. CDR3 loop: CASSLYTVHEQFF. DNA of the CDR3: TGCGCCAGCAGCTTGTATACAGTCCATGAGCAGTTCTTC.

This chain connects TRBV6-4 to TRBJ1-2, with 8 bases identical to TRBD1. CDR1 and CDR2 from the germline V gene are MRHNA and SNTAGT. Unmatched junction bases numbered 6, after V lost 6 bases and J lost 6 bases. The CDR3 runs 13 residues. In nucleotides, the CDR3 is TGTGCCAGCAGGGGGACAGGCCGGAATGGCTACACCTTC. Residues: CASRGTGRNGYTF.

The chain couples TRBV6-1 to TRBJ2-3; 13 nucleotides agree with TRBD2. The CDR3 runs 18 residues. V dropped 1 base and J dropped 8; count of bases not matched to a gene: 12. Germline V gives CDR1 MNHNS, CDR2 SASEGT. This chain's CDR3 is CASSEVGAGLAGVVTQYF. CDR3 bases: TGTGCCAGCAGTGAAGTAGGGGCCGGACTAGCGGGGGTGGTTACGCAGTATTTT.

This clone was observed a single time. The CDR3 region has the DNA TGTGCCAGCAGCCCCTACGGGAAACACACAGATACGCAGTATTTT. Residues: CASSPYGKHTDTQYF. The chain employs TRBV11-3 and TRBJ2-3; D might be TRBD2 (5 bases). The CDR3 spans 15 residues. Germline V gives CDR1 SGHNT, CDR2 YENEEA. With 5 bases removed from V and 2 bases from J, the gap between germline ends came to 14 bases.

This clone has at least ten counts. This rearrangement joins TRBV7-8 to TRBJ1-2; D call uncertain. The germline V and J ends were trimmed by 5 bases and 5 bases, with 18 bases remaining between them. CDR1 is SGHVS and CDR2 is FQNEAQ in the germline V gene. The CDR3 totals 15 residues. The CDR3 DNA reads TGTGCCAGCAGCCGGAATGCGGCCGGGGTTTATGGCTACACCTTC. Encoded protein: CASSRNAAGVYGYTF. The whole variable domain, remainder taken from reference TRBV7-8 and TRBJ1-2, is GAGVSQSPRYKVAKRGQDVALRCDPISGHVSLFWYQQALGQGPEFLTYFQNEAQLDKSGLPSDRFFAERPEGSVSTLKIQRTQQEDSAVYLCASSRNAAGVYGYTFGSGTRLTVV.

The gene calls are TRBV7-9 and TRBJ1-1; D is perhaps TRBD1 (6 bases). CDR3 length equals 14 residues. From germline, CDR1 is SEHNR and CDR2 FQNEAQ (reference sequence). Trimming took off 5 bases at V and 0 bases at J, with 10 bases between the two ends. Here the CDR3 DNA reads TGTGCCAGCAGCCCAGGACAGATGAACACTGAAGCTTTCTTT. This codes for CASSPGQMNTEAFF.

In this sample, this clone turned up a few times. The chain has TRBV4-2 and TRBJ2-5, with TRBD2 identical over 7 bases. Germline assignment: CDR1 LGHNA and CDR2 YNFKEQ. The V gene end was trimmed by 3 bases and the J gene end by 3 bases; junction bases not matched to a gene: 10. The CDR3 runs 16 residues. The CDR3 DNA is TGTGCCAGCAGCCATGCATCTTTGGGAGGGGAAGAGACCCAGTACTTC. It codes for CASSHASLGGEETQYF.

V usage is TRBV5-1 and J usage is TRBJ1-3; 7 bases map to TRBD1. The V segment lost 4 bases and the J segment 4 bases; nucleotides outside the gene matches: 5. This CDR3 comprises 14 residues. The germline CDR1 and CDR2 sequences are SGHRS and YFSETQ. CDR3 sequence: CASSAGQEGNTIYF. As DNA, the CDR3 is TGCGCCAGCAGCGCCGGACAGGAGGGAAACACCATATATTTT.

The chain joins TRBV6-6 to TRBJ1-4; 8 positions agree with TRBD1. The CDR3 consists of 14 residues. Germline V CDR1 and CDR2: MNHNY, SVGAGI (reference sequence). The trim removed 6 bases at V and 0 bases at J, leaving 0 bases unmatched. The CDR3 coding sequence is TGTGCCAGCAGGGACAGGGCAACTAATGAAAAACTGTTTTTT. Protein sequence: CASRDRATNEKLFF.

This chain uses TRBV5-1 with TRBJ1-3, with D perhaps TRBD1 (5 bases). The length of the CDR3 is 14 residues. Germline CDR1 SGHRS, CDR2 YFSETQ. The ends were cut back, 1 base at V and 0 bases at J, with 5 bases in the middle. This CDR3 reads CASSLQGSGNTIYF. DNA for the CDR3: TGCGCCAGCAGCTTGCAGGGCTCTGGAAACACCATATATTTT. The full variable domain, completed using reference TRBV5-1 and TRBJ1-3, is KAGVTQTPRYLIKTRGQQVTLSCSPISGHRSVSWYQQTPGQGLQFLFEYFSETQRNKGNFPGRFSGRQFSNSRSEMNVSTLELGDSALYLCASSLQGSGNTIYFGEGSWLTVV.

This chain links TRBV28 with TRBJ2-1, with 15 positions matching TRBD2. The CDR3 is made up of 17 amino acids. CDR1 and CDR2 (germline): MDHEN, SYDVKM. The V and J ends lost 8 bases and 4 bases, in that order; junction bases with no gene match: 9. The CDR3: CASDTWTSGGDYNEQFF. CDR3 nucleotide sequence: TGTGCCAGCGATACTTGGACTAGCGGGGGGGATTACAATGAGCAGTTCTTC.

V and J are TRBV25-1 and TRBJ1-5; tentative D call: TRBD1 (5 bases). The V and J ends lost 2 bases and 3 bases respectively, with 8 bases between them. Germline V gene data show CDR1 as MGHDK and CDR2 as SYGVNS. The CDR3 loop spans 14 amino acids. The CDR3 coding sequence is TGTGCCAGCAGTGAACGGGGGACCAATCAGCCCCAGCATTTT. Translation gives CASSERGTNQPQHF.

The chain has TRBV5-5 and TRBJ1-1; D is unresolved. Germline CDR1 and CDR2: SGHKS and YYEKEE (reference sequence). V was clipped by 0 bases and J by 5 bases, with 5 bases between them. There are 12 residues in the CDR3. CDR3 protein: CASSLVGTEAFF. The CDR3 DNA follows: TGTGCCAGCAGCTTGGTCGGGACTGAAGCTTTCTTT.

V gene TRBV5-4 combines with J gene TRBJ2-1; possible D gene TRBD1, 6 bases. Germline assignment: CDR1 SGHNT and CDR2 YYREEE (reference sequence). This CDR3 has 14 residues. The V end lost 1 base, the J end lost 2 bases, and 7 bases lay between the germline ends. In DNA, the CDR3 is TGTGCCAGCAGCTTGCGGGACACCTACAATGAGCAGTTCTTC. This sequence encodes CASSLRDTYNEQFF.

V gene TRBV7-2 combines with J gene TRBJ1-1; 8 nucleotides match TRBD1. J gave up 4 bases and V 5 bases, and 12 bases lay outside the gene matches. The germline V gene has CDR1 SGHTA and CDR2 FQGNSA. The CDR3 totals 16 residues. CDR3 sequence (DNA): TGTGCCAGCAGCCCGAGACCTATAACAGGGGGCACTGAAGCTTTCTTT. Translated: CASSPRPITGGTEAFF.

The gene calls are TRBV3-1 (or the pseudogene TRBV3-2) and TRBJ2-3; 13 positions agree with TRBD2. The J segment lost 2 bases and the V segment lost 2 bases, leaving 7 bases of the junction unmatched. Germline CDR1 reads LGHDT; CDR2 reads YNNKEL (reference sequence). The CDR3 length is 18 residues. The CDR3 spells CASSQRLAGGRPTDTQYF. CDR3 in DNA: TGTGCCAGCAGCCAACGACTAGCGGGGGGACGACCCACAGATACGCAGTATTTT.

The rearrangement joins TRBV3-1 (or the pseudogene TRBV3-2) to TRBJ1-6; D possibly corresponds to TRBD1 (5 bases). Trimming took 2 bases from V and 9 from J, leaving 11 bases between them. The CDR3 extends over 14 amino acids. In germline, CDR1 is LGHDT, CDR2 YNNKEL (reference sequence). CDR3 amino acids: CASSQPGSGSPLHF. The CDR3 nucleotides read TGTGCCAGCAGCCAACCAGGGTCGGGTTCACCCCTCCACTTT.

CDR3 sequence: CATRQAPGAQHF. CDR3 sequence (DNA): TGTGCCACCCGACAGGCTCCCGGGGCCCAGCATTTT. This chain uses TRBV19 with TRBJ1-5, with a possible D match to TRBD1 (6 bases). The CDR3 consists of 12 residues. V dropped 10 bases and J dropped 11 bases, with 18 bases sitting between them. CDR1 and CDR2 (germline): LNHDA, SQIVND (reference sequence).